The source of this T cell receptor beta chain is a study of T cells in narcolepsy. Whole-study results and caveats: Autoreactive clone sequences were missing from some blood memory CD4+ repertoires.

The V gene lost 0 bases and the J gene lost 2 bases, with 11 bases spanning the gap. Germline V gene data show CDR1 as LGHNA and CDR2 as YNFKEQ. The CDR3 extends over 15 amino acids. Generated by immunoSEQ multiplex PCR, the TCRdb table keeps only in-frame clones and is missing some. The sample comprises 30,000 to 35,000 clones, around 83% of which are singletons, and approximately 2.5% rests with the top ten. Comments on this clone: As yet, its antigen is unknown.

The sample consisted of CD45RA- memory CD4+ T cells from PBMCs. The source of this sequence is a human donor with narcolepsy. The genes are TRBV4-2 and TRBJ2-7; D not certain. Written as DNA, the CDR3 is TGTGCCAGCAGCCAAGATCCAGTGAGTCCCTACGAGCAGTACTTC. Amino acid sequence: CASSQDPVSPYEQYF.